These T cell receptor beta chains were read from a single sample in a study of shared clonotypes between healthy human individuals. Here immunoSEQ multiplex PCR was the method, and the copy in TCRdb shows in-frame clones only, minus some. Among around 600,000 clones, nearly 98% were seen once, and the ten largest hold 0.3% to 0.35%. Material: naive CD8+ T cells sorted from blood. Source of these receptors: a man aged 25-40 years in good health. Each CDR3 is given with its conserved first and last residue. A D gene is named only where the DNA matches it firmly. The size field is filled for only some rows; it gives once, few, many or a size class.

- | 14 | TRBJ2-3 | TRBV6-1 | - | TGTGCCAGCAGTGAAGCGACGGAAAGAGATACGCAGTATTTT | CASSEATERDTQYF
- | 16 | TRBJ2-5 | TRBV14 | - | TGTGCCAGCAGCCCGTTTAGTGTTGGGGCCGGAGAGACCCAGTACTTC | CASSPFSVGAGETQYF
TRBD1 | 16 | TRBJ2-7 | TRBV15 | - | TGTGCCACCAGCAGACAACGGGACAGCTTAGTTTCCGAGCAGTACTTC | CATSRQRDSLVSEQYF
TRBD1 | 14 | TRBJ2-7 | TRBV5-1 | - | TGCGCCAGCTTCGCCGGACAGGGGGTCCACGAGCAGTACTTC | CASFAGQGVHEQYF
- | 14 | TRBJ2-7 | TRBV30 | once | TGTGCCTGGAGTGTATTCAGGGAGACCTACGAGCAGTACTTC | CAWSVFRETYEQYF
- | 16 | TRBJ2-7 | TRBV5-5 | - | TGTGCCAGCAGCTTGAGCCCTCGCGGGGACACCTACGAGCAGTACTTC | CASSLSPRGDTYEQYF
- | 15 | TRBJ1-1 | TRBV11-2 | - | TGTGCCAGCAGCTTAGTCGGGGCGTCGAACACTGAAGCTTTCTTT | CASSLVGASNTEAFF
TRBD1 | 15 | TRBJ2-1 | TRBV7-9 | - | TGTGCCAGCAGCATAGGGGACAGCATCAATAATGAGCAGTTCTTC | CASSIGDSINNEQFF
- | 13 | TRBJ2-5 | TRBV15 | - | TGTGCCACCAGCAGCGGGGTTCAAGAGACCCAGTACTTC | CATSSGVQETQYF
- | 13 | TRBJ2-7 | TRBV6-5 | - | TGTGCCAGCAGCCTGACTTCTAGCGACGAGCAGTACTTC | CASSLTSSDEQYF
TRBD2 | 14 | TRBJ2-3 | TRBV25-1 | - | TGTGCCAGCAGTGCGGGAGCGGGGGCAGATACGCAGTATTTT | CASSAGAGADTQYF
TRBD1 | 16 | TRBJ1-5 | TRBV19 | - | TGTGCCAGTAGTAGGGGGACAGGGACCCATAATCAGCCCCAGCATTTT | CASSRGTGTHNQPQHF
- | 12 | TRBJ2-2 | TRBV11-2 | - | TGTGCCAGCAGCTTGGGCACCGGGGAGCTGTTTTTT | CASSLGTGELFF
- | 15 | TRBJ2-2 | TRBV6-5 | - | TGTGCCAGCAGTCCTAGGCTTTCGAACACCGGGGAGCTGTTTTTT | CASSPRLSNTGELFF
- | 13 | TRBJ1-2 | TRBV6-1 | - | TGTGCCAGCAGTGTGGCGGCGAACTATGGCTACACCTTC | CASSVAANYGYTF
TRBD2 | 16 | TRBJ2-1 | TRBV4-3 | - | TGCGCCAGCAGCTACTCCGGACTAGCGGGAATCGATGAGCAGTTCTTC | CASSYSGLAGIDEQFF
- | 17 | TRBJ2-3 | TRBV28 | - | TGTGCCAGCAGTTTACGGGATTTCCGCCTTCGGGTAGATACGCAGTATTTT | CASSLRDFRLRVDTQYF
TRBD1 | 13 | TRBJ2-1 | TRBV7-9 | - | TGTGCCAGCAGCAAACAGGGGTACAATGAGCAGTTCTTC | CASSKQGYNEQFF
- | 14 | TRBJ2-7 | TRBV7-9 | - | TGTGCCAGCAGCTTAGTTGGGCTCTCCTACGAGCAGTACTTC | CASSLVGLSYEQYF
- | 18 | TRBJ2-5 | TRBV4-1 | - | TGCGCCAGCAGCCAAGAGGATCAGGGACCACCATTCCAAGAGACCCAGTACTTC | CASSQEDQGPPFQETQYF
- | 13 | TRBJ1-1 | TRBV30 | - | TGTGCCACAAAAAGGGCGATGAACACTGAAGCTTTCTTT | CATKRAMNTEAFF
TRBD2 | 16 | TRBJ2-1 | TRBV7-9 | - | TGTGCCAGCAGCTCTTCGGGACTAGCGATCCACAATGAGCAGTTCTTC | CASSSSGLAIHNEQFF
- | 15 | TRBJ2-3 | TRBV5-1 | - | TGCGCCAGCAGCCACGGTTTAGCGGGCACAGATACGCAGTATTTT | CASSHGLAGTDTQYF
- | 12 | TRBJ2-7 | TRBV29-1 | - | TGCAGCGTTGAGTCAGAGTCCTACGAGCAGTACTTC | CSVESESYEQYF
TRBD1 | 14 | TRBJ1-1 | TRBV28 | once | TGTGCCAGCAGTTTTTTGGACAGGAAGGCTGAAGCTTTCTTT | CASSFLDRKAEAFF
- | 15 | TRBJ1-5 | TRBV10-1 | - | TGCGCCAGCAGGCCGTACCGCCGGGGCAATCAGCCCCAGCATTTT | CASRPYRRGNQPQHF
- | 14 | TRBJ2-1 | TRBV9 | - | TGTGCCAGCAGCGCCCAAGACGACGACAATGAGCAGTTCTTC | CASSAQDDDNEQFF
- | 13 | TRBJ2-7 | TRBV27 | - | TGTGCCAGCAGTCGAGGGGGGGGCTACGAGCAGTACTTC | CASSRGGGYEQYF
- | 13 | TRBJ1-1 | TRBV4-2 | - | TGTGCCAGCAGCCAAGATGGGCGGACTGAAGCTTTCTTT | CASSQDGRTEAFF
- | 18 | TRBJ2-1 | TRBV7-8 | - | TGTGCCAGCAGCTCCATAGATTTAGCGGAGAGCTCCTACAATGAGCAGTTCTTC | CASSSIDLAESSYNEQFF
TRBD2 | 15 | TRBJ2-2 | TRBV7-6 | - | TGTGCCAGCAGCCCGGGACTAGCGGGAACCGGGGAGCTGTTTTTT | CASSPGLAGTGELFF
- | 17 | TRBJ2-2 | TRBV27 | - | TGTGCCAGCAGTGGGGTGGGGCCTACGGGTGACACCGGGGAGCTGTTTTTT | CASSGVGPTGDTGELFF
- | 18 | TRBJ2-3 | TRBV10-3 | - | TGTGCCATCGGCCACCCCGGAACTAGCCTGGATGGCACAGATACGCAGTATTTT | CAIGHPGTSLDGTDTQYF
- | 16 | TRBJ2-1 | TRBV7-9 | - | TGTGCCAGCAGCCCCTCCTCGGGTTCCTCCTACAATGAGCAGTTCTTC | CASSPSSGSSYNEQFF
- | 17 | TRBJ2-2 | TRBV15 | - | TGTGCCACCAGCAGAGATCGTGGGACCCCCTCCACCGGGGAGCTGTTTTTT | CATSRDRGTPSTGELFF
TRBD1 | 16 | TRBJ2-2 | TRBV19 | - | TGTGCCAGTAGTCCAAGGACAGGGGCGGGCGCCGGGGAGCTGTTTTTT | CASSPRTGAGAGELFF
- | 12 | TRBJ2-1 | TRBV5-6 | - | TGTGCCAGCAGCTTCGGGGAGGTAGCGCAGTTCTTC | CASSFGEVAQFF
TRBD2 | 17 | TRBJ2-7 | TRBV30 | - | TGTGCCTGGAGTCCTCTAGCGGTCGGCCCTGCATCCTACGAGCAGTACTTC | CAWSPLAVGPASYEQYF
- | 12 | TRBJ2-3 | TRBV13 | - | TGTGCCAGCAGCTCGAGCACAGATACGCAGTATTTT | CASSSSTDTQYF
TRBD1 | 17 | TRBJ2-2 | TRBV29-1 | once | TGCAGCGTTGAGAAGATGACAGGGAAAACGAACACCGGGGAGCTGTTTTTT | CSVEKMTGKTNTGELFF
TRBD2 | 16 | TRBJ2-3 | TRBV5-1 | - | TGCGCCAGCAGCTTGGATGAGGGAGGGCCTACAGATACGCAGTATTTT | CASSLDEGGPTDTQYF
- | 17 | TRBJ2-7 | TRBV27 | - | TGTGCCAGCAGTTTACAGATCCCAGAAGCGACCCAATACGAGCAGTACTTC | CASSLQIPEATQYEQYF